The 7 T cell receptor beta chains listed next were all sequenced from one sample in a study of blood T cell repertoires in COVID-19. TCRdb's copy holds only in-frame clones and misses some; the assay was immunoSEQ multiplex PCR. The sample carries approximately 68,000 clones, about 90% recorded once. Sequencing input: peripheral blood. The receptors were gathered from a man aged 45-65 years with active COVID-19.

This chain joins TRBV5-4 and TRBJ1-2, with D unclear. Trimming took off 2 bases at V and 2 bases at J, with 7 bases between the two ends. The germline gives CDR1 SGHNT, CDR2 YYREEE (reference sequence). This CDR3 contains 13 residues. CDR3 loop: CASSLTQNYGYTF. CDR3 coding DNA: TGTGCCAGCAGCTTAACCCAGAACTATGGCTACACCTTC.

With regard to this clone: Other nucleotide sequences from this sample produce the same CDR3. The CDR3 loop is CASSPGETQYF. CDR3 nucleotides: TGTGCCAGCAGCCCCGGAGAGACCCAGTACTTC. V usage is TRBV3-1 (or the pseudogene TRBV3-2) and J usage is TRBJ2-5; D gene unclear. Trimming left V 4 bases short and J 4 bases short, with 4 bases between. This CDR3 contains 11 residues. The germline V gene encodes CDR1 LGHDT and CDR2 YNNKEL (reference sequence).

The chain employs TRBV7-2 and TRBJ1-4; 11 bases line up with TRBD1. The CDR3 has 15 amino acids. CDR1 and CDR2 from the germline V gene are SGHTA and FQGNSA. V shed 5 bases and J 14 bases; nucleotides not matched to a gene: 13. For the CDR3, the DNA is TGTGCCAGCAGCCCTCGGACAGGGGGCCGATCTGAGCTGTTTTTT. As protein: CASSPRTGGRSELFF.

The chain has TRBV7-2 and TRBJ2-7; the match to TRBD1 covers 7 bases. CDR1 SGHTA and CDR2 FQGNSA come from the germline V gene. This CDR3 contains 16 residues. V lost 1 base, J lost 0 bases, and 6 bases stayed unmatched. The CDR3 DNA reads as TGTGCCAGCAGCTTAGATGTGACAGGGCTCTCCTACGAGCAGTACTTC. It yields the protein CASSLDVTGLSYEQYF.

The rearrangement joins TRBV28 to TRBJ1-4; D perhaps matches TRBD1 (6 bases). The CDR3 extends over 14 amino acids. Between the trimmed V and J ends, which lost 7 bases and 0 bases, there was a span of 9 bases. Per germline, CDR1 MDHEN and CDR2 SYDVKM. The CDR3 reads CASTGAATNEKLFF. The CDR3 DNA is TGTGCCAGCACAGGGGCCGCAACTAATGAAAAACTGTTTTTT.

The chain links TRBV2 to TRBJ1-3; D might be TRBD1 (6 bases). Germline V gives CDR1 SNHLY, CDR2 FYNNEI. Trimming shortened V by 6 bases and J by 3 bases, and 12 bases separated the two germline ends. This CDR3 is 14 amino acids long. CDR3 residues: CASRRGTNGNTIYF. CDR3 DNA sequence: TGTGCCAGCAGGAGGGGGACGAATGGAAACACCATATATTTT.

This clone was found once. This rearrangement joins TRBV7-9 to TRBJ1-2, with a tentative D call TRBD1 (6 bases). The CDR3 has 14 amino acids. The germline CDR1 and CDR2 sequences are SEHNR and FQNEAQ (reference sequence). Trimming took 1 base from V and 4 from J, leaving 10 bases between them. DNA for the CDR3: TGTGCCAGCAGCTTAGGGGGGCCTTCCTATGGCTACACCTTC. Residues: CASSLGGPSYGYTF. The whole variable domain, filled in from reference TRBV7-9 and TRBJ1-2, reads DTGVSQNPRHKITKRGQNVTFRCDPISEHNRLYWYRQTLGQGPEFLTYFQNEAQLEKSRLLSDRFSAERPKGSFSTLEIQRTEQGDSAMYLCASSLGGPSYGYTFGSGTRLTVV.